The clone carrying this T cell receptor beta chain showed up just a few times. What it binds is not known. The V and J ends lost 3 bases and 0 bases, in that order; junction bases with no gene match: 11. This CDR3 is 17 amino acids long. The V gene's germline CDR1 is SQVTM and CDR2 ANQGSEA. Treatment here: oral pan-JAK inhibitor, 5-10 mg twice daily. As the sequencing template, cDNA was produced by extracting RNA and reverse transcribing it. Assay: immunoSEQ multiplex PCR; the TCRdb copy retains only in-frame clones and omits some. The data show about 200,000 clones, around two fifths seen once. This sample is drawn from a study of CD8+ T cells in alopecia areata. Study observations and caveats: Researchers report lesional scalp, most notably alopecia totalis/universalis, outstripped normal scalp in clonality. Scalp and blood retained many expanded lesional clones during tofacitinib.

The receptor was derived from a human donor with alopecia areata. Sequences were derived from CD4+ T cells sorted from blood, sampled between weeks 30 and 35, from a patient treated with tofacitinib. The chain has TRBV29-1 and TRBJ1-5; TRBD1 agrees at 7 bases. In DNA, the CDR3 is TGCAGCGTTGAGGGACAGACAAATTACGATAGCAATCAGCCCCAGCATTTT. It encodes CSVEGQTNYDSNQPQHF.